The entry below gives a single T cell receptor (beta chain) sequence along with its context. Each CDR3 protein is one row after TCRdb ran MiXCR on the RT-PCR reads. Among approximately 200,000 distinct CDR3 sequences listed, roughly two fifths were seen once. The CDR3 runs to 15 residues. The V segment lost 1 base and the J segment 0 bases; nucleotides outside the gene matches: 2. CDR1 LGHNA and CDR2 YSLEER come from the germline V gene. The entry originates in a study of patients and donors after allogeneic stem cell transplantation. This receptor was obtained from a human donor who was either an allogeneic HSCT recipient or a stem cell or donor lymphocyte infusion donor (not recorded which). It is not recorded whose cells these are; they may come from a transplant donor. The J gene is TRBJ1-1, the V gene TRBV4-3; 7 bases fit TRBD1. The sequenced sample was blood, either unsorted or a sorted T cell fraction (not recorded which). The CDR3 protein is CASSQVGQVNTEAFF. DNA for the CDR3: TGCGCCAGCAGCCAAGTCGGACAGGTGAACACTGAAGCTTTCTTT.